What follows describes a single T cell receptor (beta chain). What it binds is unknown. Template switching added a universal primer site; cDNA carried unique molecular identifiers. TCRdb re-called the 5' RACE reads through MiXCR, storing one row per CDR3 protein. The sample contains roughly 290,000 distinct CDR3 sequences, roughly 8.6% of which appear only once. Only healthy Caucasians were included as donors. This entry belongs to a study of identical twins. Whole-study results and caveats: Findings came from cross-sectional statistics, without long-term follow-up of donors.

These data were likewise used in another study, on yellow fever vaccine responses in identical twins.

The sequenced sample consisted of memory (CD45RO+) T cells sorted from blood. The origin of this receptor is a woman between 18 and 29 years old in good health.

DNA of the CDR3: TGTGCCACCAGTCGGGCAGGGCTAGGCACCGGGGAGCTGTTTTTT. Translation: CATSRAGLGTGELFF. The chain carries TRBV24-1 and TRBJ2-2, with D possibly TRBD1 on 5 matching bases. Germline CDR1 KGHDR, CDR2 SFDVKD. Trimming took off 6 bases at V and 4 bases at J, with 14 bases between the two ends. The CDR3 has 15 amino acids.